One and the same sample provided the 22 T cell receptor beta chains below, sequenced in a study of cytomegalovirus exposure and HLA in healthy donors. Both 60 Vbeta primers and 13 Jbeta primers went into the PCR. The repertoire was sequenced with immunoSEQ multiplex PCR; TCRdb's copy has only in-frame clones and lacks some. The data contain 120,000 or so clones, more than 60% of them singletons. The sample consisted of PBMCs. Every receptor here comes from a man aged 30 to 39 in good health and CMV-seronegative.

CDR3 coding DNA: TGTGCCAGCAGTAGGGGGGGCTATGGCTACACCTTC. Encoded protein: CASSRGGYGYTF. The chain uses TRBV28 and TRBJ1-2, with D possibly matching TRBD1 (6 bases). The CDR3 loop spans 12 amino acids. From germline, CDR1 is MDHEN and CDR2 SYDVKM. V gave up 5 bases and J gave up 4 bases, with 8 bases separating them.

CDR3 nucleotide sequence: TGTGCCAGTAGCAGAAACCGACAGACGGCGAACACCGGGGAGCTGTTTTTT. This encodes CASSRNRQTANTGELFF. V is TRBV19 and J is TRBJ2-2, with D tentatively TRBD1 (5 bases). Trimming pared 6 bases from V and 0 bases from J, leaving 17 bases between. This CDR3 comprises 17 residues. Germline V gene data show CDR1 as LNHDA and CDR2 as SQIVND (reference sequence).

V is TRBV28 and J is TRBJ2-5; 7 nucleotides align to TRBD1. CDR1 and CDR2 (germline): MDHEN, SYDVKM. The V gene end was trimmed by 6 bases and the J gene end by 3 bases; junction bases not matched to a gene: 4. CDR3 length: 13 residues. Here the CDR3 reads CASSTGTEETQYF. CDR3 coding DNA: TGTGCCAGCAGCACCGGGACAGAAGAGACCCAGTACTTC.

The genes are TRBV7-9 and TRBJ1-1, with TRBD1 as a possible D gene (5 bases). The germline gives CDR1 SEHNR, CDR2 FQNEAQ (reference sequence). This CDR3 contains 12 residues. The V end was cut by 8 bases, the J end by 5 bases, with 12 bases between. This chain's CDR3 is CASGVRGTEAFF. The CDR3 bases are TGTGCCAGCGGGGTCCGGGGGACTGAAGCTTTCTTT.

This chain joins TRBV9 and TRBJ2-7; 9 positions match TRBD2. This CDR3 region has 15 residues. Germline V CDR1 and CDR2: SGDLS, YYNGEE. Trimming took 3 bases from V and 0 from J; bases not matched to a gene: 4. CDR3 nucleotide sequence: TGTGCCAGCAGCGCTAGCGGGATCAGCTCCTACGAGCAGTACTTC. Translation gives CASSASGISSYEQYF.

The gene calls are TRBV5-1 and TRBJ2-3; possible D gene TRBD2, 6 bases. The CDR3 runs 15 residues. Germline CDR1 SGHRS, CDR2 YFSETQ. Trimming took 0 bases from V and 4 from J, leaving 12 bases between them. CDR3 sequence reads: CASSLARDFADTQYF. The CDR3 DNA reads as TGCGCCAGCAGCTTGGCCCGGGACTTCGCAGATACGCAGTATTTT. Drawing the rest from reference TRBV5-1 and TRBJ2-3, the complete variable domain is KAGVTQTPRYLIKTRGQQVTLSCSPISGHRSVSWYQQTPGQGLQFLFEYFSETQRNKGNFPGRFSGRQFSNSRSEMNVSTLELGDSALYLCASSLARDFADTQYFGPGTRLTVL.

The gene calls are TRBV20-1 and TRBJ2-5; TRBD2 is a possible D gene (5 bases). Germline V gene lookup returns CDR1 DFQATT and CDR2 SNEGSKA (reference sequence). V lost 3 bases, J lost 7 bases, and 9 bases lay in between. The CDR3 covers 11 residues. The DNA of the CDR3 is TGCAGTGCTAGCTTCCGGGGGACCCAGTACTTC. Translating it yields CSASFRGTQYF.

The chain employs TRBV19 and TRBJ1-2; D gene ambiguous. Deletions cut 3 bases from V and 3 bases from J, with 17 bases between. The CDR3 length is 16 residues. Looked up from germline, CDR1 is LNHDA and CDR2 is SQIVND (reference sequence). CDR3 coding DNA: TGTGCCAGTAGTATTCCCCACTCGGCGGAGTACTATGGCTACACCTTC. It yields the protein CASSIPHSAEYYGYTF.

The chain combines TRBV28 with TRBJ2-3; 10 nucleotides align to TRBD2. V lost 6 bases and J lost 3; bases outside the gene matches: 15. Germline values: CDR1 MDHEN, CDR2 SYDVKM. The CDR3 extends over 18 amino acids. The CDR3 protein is CASSRGSGRPRWTDTQYF. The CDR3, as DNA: TGTGCCAGCAGCCGAGGTAGCGGGAGGCCCAGGTGGACAGATACGCAGTATTTT.

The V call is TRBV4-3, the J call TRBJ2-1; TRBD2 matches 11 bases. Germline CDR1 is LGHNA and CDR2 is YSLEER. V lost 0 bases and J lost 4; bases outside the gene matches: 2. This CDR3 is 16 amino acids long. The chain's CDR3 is CASSQELAGAYNEQFF. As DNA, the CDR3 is TGCGCCAGCAGCCAAGAACTAGCGGGGGCGTACAATGAGCAGTTCTTC.

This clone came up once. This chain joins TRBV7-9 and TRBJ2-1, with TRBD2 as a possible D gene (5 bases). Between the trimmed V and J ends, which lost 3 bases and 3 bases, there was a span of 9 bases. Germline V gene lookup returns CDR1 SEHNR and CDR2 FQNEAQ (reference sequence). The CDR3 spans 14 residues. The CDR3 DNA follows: TGTGCCAGCAGCTTTTCGCGGGTCTACAATGAGCAGTTCTTC. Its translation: CASSFSRVYNEQFF.

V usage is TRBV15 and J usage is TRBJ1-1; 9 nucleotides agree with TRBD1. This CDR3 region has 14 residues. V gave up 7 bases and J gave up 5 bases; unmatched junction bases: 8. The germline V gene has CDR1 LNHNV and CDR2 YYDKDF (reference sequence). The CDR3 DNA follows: TGTGCCACCAAACCACAGGGGGCTAATACTGAAGCTTTCTTT. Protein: CATKPQGANTEAFF. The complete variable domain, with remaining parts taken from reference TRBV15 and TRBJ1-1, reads DAMVIQNPRYQVTQFGKPVTLSCSQTLNHNVMYWYQQKSSQAPKLLFHYYDKDFNNEADTPDNFQSRRPNTSFCFLDIRSPGLGDTAMYLCATKPQGANTEAFFGQGTRLTVV.

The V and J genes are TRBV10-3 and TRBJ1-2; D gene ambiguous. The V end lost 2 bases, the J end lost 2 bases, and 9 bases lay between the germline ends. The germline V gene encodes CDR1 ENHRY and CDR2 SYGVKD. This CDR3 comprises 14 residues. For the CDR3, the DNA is TGTGCCATCAGTGAGCCCGGAGAGAACTATGGCTACACCTTC. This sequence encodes CAISEPGENYGYTF.

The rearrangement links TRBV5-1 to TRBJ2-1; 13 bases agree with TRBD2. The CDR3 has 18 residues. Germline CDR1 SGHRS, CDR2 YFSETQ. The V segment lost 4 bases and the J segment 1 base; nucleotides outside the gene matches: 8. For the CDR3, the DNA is TGCGCCAGCAGCCGAGGAGGGACTAGCGGGAAATCCTACAATGAGCAGTTCTTC. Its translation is CASSRGGTSGKSYNEQFF.

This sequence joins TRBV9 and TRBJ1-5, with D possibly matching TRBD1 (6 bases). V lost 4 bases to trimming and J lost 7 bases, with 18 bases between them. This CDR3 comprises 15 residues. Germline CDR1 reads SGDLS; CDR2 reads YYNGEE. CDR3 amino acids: CASSPEGDIRQPQHF. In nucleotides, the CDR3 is TGTGCCAGCAGCCCAGAGGGGGACATTCGGCAGCCCCAGCATTTT.

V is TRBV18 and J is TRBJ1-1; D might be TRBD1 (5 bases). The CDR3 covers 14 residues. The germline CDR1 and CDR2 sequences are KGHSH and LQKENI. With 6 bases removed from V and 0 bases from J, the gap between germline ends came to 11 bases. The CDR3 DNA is TGTGCCAGCTCGAGTCAGGGCTTGAACACTGAAGCTTTCTTT. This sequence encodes CASSSQGLNTEAFF. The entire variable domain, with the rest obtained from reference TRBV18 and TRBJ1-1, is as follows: NAGVMQNPRHLVRRRGQEARLRCSPMKGHSHVYWYRQLPEEGLKFMVYLQKENIIDESGMPKERFSAEFPKEGPSILRIQQVVRGDSAAYFCASSSQGLNTEAFFGQGTRLTVV.

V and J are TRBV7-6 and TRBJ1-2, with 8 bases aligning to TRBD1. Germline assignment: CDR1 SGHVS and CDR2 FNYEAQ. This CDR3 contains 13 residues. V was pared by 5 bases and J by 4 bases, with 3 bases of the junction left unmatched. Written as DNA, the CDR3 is TGTGCCAGCAGCCTCGACAGGGGCTATGGCTACACCTTC. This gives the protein CASSLDRGYGYTF.

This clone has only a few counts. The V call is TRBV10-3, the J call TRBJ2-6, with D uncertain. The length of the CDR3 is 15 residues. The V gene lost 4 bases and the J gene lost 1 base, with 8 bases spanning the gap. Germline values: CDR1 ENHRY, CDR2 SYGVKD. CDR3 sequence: CAISALVSGANVLTF. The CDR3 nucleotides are TGTGCCATCAGTGCCCTAGTTTCTGGGGCCAACGTCCTGACTTTC.

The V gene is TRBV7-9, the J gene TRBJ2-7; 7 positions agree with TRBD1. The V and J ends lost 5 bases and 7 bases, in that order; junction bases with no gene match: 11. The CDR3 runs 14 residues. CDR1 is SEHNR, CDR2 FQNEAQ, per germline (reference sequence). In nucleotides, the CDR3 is TGTGCCAGCAGCCTAAGGGACAGACATGGGGAGCAGTACTTC. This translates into CASSLRDRHGEQYF.

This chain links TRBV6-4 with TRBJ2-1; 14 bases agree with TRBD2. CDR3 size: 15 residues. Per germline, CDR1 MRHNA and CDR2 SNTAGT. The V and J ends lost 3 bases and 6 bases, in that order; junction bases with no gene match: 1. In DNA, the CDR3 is TGTGCCAGCAGTGAAGGGACTAGCGGGAGCAATGAGCAGTTCTTC. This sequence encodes CASSEGTSGSNEQFF.

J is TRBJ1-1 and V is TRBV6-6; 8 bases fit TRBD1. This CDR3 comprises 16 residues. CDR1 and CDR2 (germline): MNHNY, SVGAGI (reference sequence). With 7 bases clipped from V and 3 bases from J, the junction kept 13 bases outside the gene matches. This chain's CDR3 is CASIPHVQGADTEAFF. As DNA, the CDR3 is TGTGCCAGCATCCCCCACGTTCAGGGGGCGGACACTGAAGCTTTCTTT.

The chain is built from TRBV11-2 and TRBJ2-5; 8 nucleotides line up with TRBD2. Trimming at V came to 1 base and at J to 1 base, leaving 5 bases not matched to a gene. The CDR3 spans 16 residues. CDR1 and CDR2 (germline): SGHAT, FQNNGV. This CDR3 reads CASSLGGGPFQETQYF. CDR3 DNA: TGTGCCAGCAGCTTAGGCGGGGGGCCGTTCCAAGAGACCCAGTACTTC.